This TCR beta chain appears in the sequencing data of a study of CD8+ T cells in alopecia areata. Researchers gathered lesional scalp punch biopsies and peripheral blood from patients with alopecia areata. It was cDNA, reverse transcribed from extracted RNA, that served as the sequencing template. Some clones are missing from TCRdb's copy, which holds only in-frame ones; the method was immunoSEQ multiplex PCR. The sample lists around 100,000 clones, 41% occurring once. This CDR3 is 14 amino acids long. The germline CDR1 and CDR2 sequences are SGDLS and YYNGEE. Trimming removed 4 bases from V and 5 bases from J; junction bases left unmatched: 5.

This clonotype was sampled from a human donor with alopecia areata. What was sequenced was CD4+ T cells sorted from blood. The chain carries TRBV9 and TRBJ2-7, with TRBD1 identical over 11 bases. The CDR3 nucleotides read TGTGCCAGCAGCTCGGACAGGGGGCTCCACGAGCAGTACTTC. It specifies CASSSDRGLHEQYF.